Each of the 14 T cell receptor beta chains below was sequenced from the same sample in a study of shared clonotypes between healthy human individuals (dated by TCRdb to 2020 to 2022). To prepare the library, the immunoSEQ multiplex PCR assay was applied. Imported from immuneACCESS, the table was reduced by TCRdb to in-frame sequences with V and J called. These copies leave out some clones; in studies compared against another copy, an unresolved V gene accounts for under half, and the cause of the remainder is not known. Here the sample has more than 1 million clones; around 82% occur a single time. The ten largest clones represent under 0.6% of the sample. The sequenced sample was memory CD4+ T cells from PBMCs. What this sample's cell subset or site label stands for: CD45RA-negative fraction. Receptors originate from a man younger than 35 in good health. Some clones in this sample may be carry-over from other donors' samples.

The rearrangement joins TRBV14 to TRBJ2-3; 7 bases line up with TRBD1. The CDR3 spans 14 residues. The junction had 4 bases not matched to a gene; V was cut back by 1 base and J by 6 bases. Per germline, CDR1 SGHDN and CDR2 FVKESK. CDR3 loop: CASSQVDRWDTQYF. In DNA form, the CDR3 reads TGTGCCAGCAGCCAAGTGGACAGGTGGGATACGCAGTATTTT.

The rearrangement links TRBV10-3 to TRBJ2-6, with TRBD1 matching over 7 bases. Looked up from germline, CDR1 is ENHRY and CDR2 is SYGVKD. The CDR3 loop spans 19 amino acids. V shed 4 bases and J 1 base; nucleotides not matched to a gene: 13. The CDR3 is CAISGGQKLLLSGANVLTF. CDR3 bases: TGTGCCATCAGTGGGGGACAGAAACTTCTTTTATCTGGGGCCAACGTCCTGACTTTC.

The chain links TRBV28 to TRBJ1-2; TRBD1 is a possible D gene (5 bases). V was shortened by 7 bases and J by 8 bases, with 23 bases between the two germline ends. CDR3 size: 15 residues. From germline, CDR1 is MDHEN and CDR2 SYDVKM. CDR3 coding DNA: TGTGCCAGCATCGGACCCGCTGGTAGGGGCAAAGGCTACACCTTC. It codes for CASIGPAGRGKGYTF.

CDR3 region: CASLTGRADGYTF. The CDR3 DNA is TGTGCCAGCCTGACAGGGCGGGCGGATGGCTACACCTTC. V usage is TRBV28 and J usage is TRBJ1-2; 7 nucleotides match TRBD1. The germline CDR1 and CDR2 sequences are MDHEN and SYDVKM. V was clipped by 8 bases and J by 6 bases; unmatched bases: 9. The CDR3 is 13 amino acids.

The chain joins TRBV7-9 to TRBJ1-3, with D hard to call. Germline lookup yields CDR1 SEHNR and CDR2 FQNEAQ (reference sequence). The CDR3 covers 16 residues. Trimming removed 5 bases at V and 0 bases at J, with 14 bases between. The DNA for the CDR3 is TGTGCCAGCAGCCCGCCGCGGCAGAGCTCTGGAAACACCATATATTTT. Its translation: CASSPPRQSSGNTIYF.

The CDR3 DNA reads as TGCGCCAGCAGCCTCCGGGACTCAGGGAACACAGATACGCAGTATTTT. As protein: CASSLRDSGNTDTQYF. This rearrangement joins TRBV4-1 to TRBJ2-3, with a weak D call TRBD2 (6 bases). CDR1 and CDR2 (germline): MGHRA, YSYEKL. This CDR3 has 16 amino acids. V shed 4 bases and J shed 2 bases, with 16 bases lying between them.

The chain carries TRBV4-3 and TRBJ2-5; a weak D match, TRBD2 (5 bases). This CDR3 region has 13 residues. Per germline, CDR1 LGHNA and CDR2 YSLEER. Trimming shortened V by 1 base and J by 4 bases, and 7 bases separated the two germline ends. CDR3 sequence reads: CASSQVEGETQYF. In nucleotides, the CDR3 is TGCGCCAGCAGCCAAGTAGAGGGAGAGACCCAGTACTTC.

CDR3 in DNA: TGCGCCAGCAGCTTGGGCGGGATAAGCTCTGGAAACACCATATATTTT. Amino acid sequence: CASSLGGISSGNTIYF. This sequence joins TRBV5-1 and TRBJ1-3, with unresolved D. The CDR3 is 16 residues long. Trimming took off 0 bases at V and 0 bases at J, with 10 bases between the two ends. Germline V gene data show CDR1 as SGHRS and CDR2 as YFSETQ.

J is TRBJ2-5 and V is TRBV5-1; possible D gene TRBD1, 6 bases. In germline, CDR1 is SGHRS, CDR2 YFSETQ. The CDR3 contains 13 residues. Between the trimmed V and J ends, which lost 4 bases and 4 bases, there was a span of 11 bases. The CDR3, as DNA: TGCGCCAGCAGCCAACAGGGACGAGAGACCCAGTACTTC. This encodes CASSQQGRETQYF.

V and J are TRBV28 and TRBJ1-5; D gene ambiguous. This CDR3 is built from 16 residues. Germline CDR1 MDHEN, CDR2 SYDVKM. Trimming left V 1 base short and J 1 base short, with 11 bases between. CDR3 sequence: CASSLYGPKSNQPQHF. The CDR3 DNA follows: TGTGCCAGCAGTTTATACGGGCCAAAAAGCAATCAGCCCCAGCATTTT.

The table lists this clone with a count of one. The V gene is TRBV6-4, the J gene TRBJ1-1, with D possibly being TRBD1 (6 bases). Trimming pared 5 bases from V and 0 bases from J, leaving 10 bases between. This CDR3 has 14 amino acids. Germline CDR1 MRHNA, CDR2 SNTAGT. The CDR3 spells CASSPQGMNTEAFF. In DNA form, the CDR3 reads TGTGCCAGCAGTCCCCAGGGGATGAACACTGAAGCTTTCTTT.

The chain couples TRBV18 to TRBJ1-5, with D unresolved. The V gene's germline CDR1 is KGHSH and CDR2 LQKENI. The CDR3 is 18 amino acids. The V gene lost 1 base and the J gene lost 1 base, with 17 bases spanning the gap. CDR3 region: CASSPLSLGPGSNQPQHF. CDR3 coding DNA: TGTGCCAGCTCACCACTTTCTTTGGGCCCGGGGAGCAATCAGCCCCAGCATTTT.

This clone has a single count. The chain joins TRBV6-5 to TRBJ2-5, with 9 bases aligning to TRBD1. The J call could be wrong; TRBJ2-7 is a better fit for the DNA end. The CDR3 sequence is 13 residues long. Germline V CDR1 and CDR2: MNHEY, SVGAGI. The CDR3 DNA is TGTGCCAGCAGTTACGACAGGGGGGACGAGCAGTACTTC. Translating gives CASSYDRGDEQYF.

V is TRBV10-3 and J is TRBJ2-7, with 7 bases fitting TRBD1. From germline, CDR1 is ENHRY and CDR2 SYGVKD. The CDR3 length is 16 residues. V lost 3 bases, J lost 0 bases, and 8 bases stayed unmatched. CDR3 bases: TGTGCCATCAGTGATTCCGGGACAGTCAGCTCCTACGAGCAGTACTTC. Translation: CAISDSGTVSSYEQYF.